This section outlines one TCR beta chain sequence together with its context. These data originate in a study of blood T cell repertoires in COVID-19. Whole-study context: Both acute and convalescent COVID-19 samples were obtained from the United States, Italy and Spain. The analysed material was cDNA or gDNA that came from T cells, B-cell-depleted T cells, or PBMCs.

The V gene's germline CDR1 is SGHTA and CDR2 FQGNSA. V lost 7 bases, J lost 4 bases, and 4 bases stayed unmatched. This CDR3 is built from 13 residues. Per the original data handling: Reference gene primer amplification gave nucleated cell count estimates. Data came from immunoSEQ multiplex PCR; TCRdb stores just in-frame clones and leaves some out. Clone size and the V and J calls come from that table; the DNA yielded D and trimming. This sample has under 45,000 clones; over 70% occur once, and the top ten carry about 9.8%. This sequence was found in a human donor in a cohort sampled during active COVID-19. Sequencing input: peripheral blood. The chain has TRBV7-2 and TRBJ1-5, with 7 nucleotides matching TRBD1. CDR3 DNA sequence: TGTGCCAGCACCACGGACAGGAATCAGCCCCAGCATTTT. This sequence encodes CASTTDRNQPQHF. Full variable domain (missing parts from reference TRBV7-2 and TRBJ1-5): GAGVSQSPSNKVTEKGKDVELRCDPISGHTALYWYRQSLGQGLEFLIYFQGNSAPDKSGLPSDRFSAERTGGSVSTLTIQRTQQEDSAVYLCASTTDRNQPQHFGDGTRLSIL.